The 32 T cell receptor beta chains given below trace back to one sample, sequenced in a study of CD8+CD57+ T cells in acquired aplastic anemia (dated by TCRdb to 2016 to 2019). Sequencing was performed on an Illumina HiSeq 2000. Genomic DNA was used as template for profiling of TCR beta VDJ combinations and CDR3 sequences. TCRdb reprocessed the public reads (quality trimming at Q25 with fastp, clone calling with MiXCR) and kept in-frame beta chains. Each CDR3 protein gets just one entry, which takes the most common genes and DNA from the rows behind it. The sample profile shows about 210,000 distinct CDR3 sequences; approximately 35% of them were found once. The ten largest clones capture about 1.1% of the sample. The specimen was sorted CD4+, CD8+, or CD8+CD57+ T cells (not recorded which) from PBMCs. All receptors derive from a human donor in good health, serving as a control.

This clonotype showed up many times. This sequence joins TRBV2 and TRBJ2-5; 9 positions match TRBD2. This CDR3 is 15 amino acids long. CDR1 is SNHLY and CDR2 is FYNNEI in the germline V gene. With V trimmed by 1 base and J by 2 bases, 2 bases remained unmatched. CDR3 residues: CASSEVAGAQETQYF. The CDR3 DNA follows: TGTGCCAGCAGTGAAGTAGCGGGAGCACAAGAGACCCAGTACTTC.

This clonotype was picked up many times. This rearrangement joins TRBV12-3 or TRBV12-4 to TRBJ1-2; D is possibly TRBD1 (6 bases). V was clipped by 4 bases and J by 7 bases, with 13 bases between them. The CDR3 length is 13 residues. The DNA of the CDR3 is TGTGCCAGCAGTTGGGGGGGCAGGGCTGGCTACACCTTC. Amino acid sequence: CASSWGGRAGYTF.

Turning to this clonotype: A much larger clone lies a single base off, so this may be a read error. The chain is built from TRBV12-3 or TRBV12-4 and TRBJ1-2; unclear D gene. CDR3 length equals 12 residues. The V end was cut by 3 bases, the J end by 4 bases, with 6 bases between. The CDR3 DNA follows: TGTGCCAGCAGTTTGAAGGGCTATGGCTACACCTTC. Amino acids: CASSLKGYGYTF.

About this clonotype: No conserved phenylalanine or tryptophan ends this CDR3, so it is likely a read error. The chain couples TRBV7-9 to TRBJ1-5, with a tentative D call TRBD1 (5 bases). Germline CDR1 and CDR2: SEHNR and FQNEAQ (reference sequence). The CDR3 has 15 residues. The ends were cut back, 4 bases at V and 1 base at J, with 11 bases in the middle. The CDR3 loop is CASSSKGVSNQPQHS. For the CDR3, the DNA is TGTGCCAGCAGCTCGAAAGGGGTGAGCAATCAGCCCCAGCATTCT.

The V and J genes are TRBV29-1 and TRBJ2-1; 7 bases fit TRBD2. The CDR3 has 14 amino acids. V was clipped by 4 bases and J by 10 bases; unmatched bases: 13. Germline V lookup: CDR1 SQVTM, CDR2 ANQGSEA. The CDR3 nucleotides read TGCAGCGTTGTTGGTCTAGCGGAACAATGGGAGCAGTTCTTC. Amino acids: CSVVGLAEQWEQFF.

Remarks on this clonotype: The junction differs from germline at one of its ends, possibly a read error. V usage is TRBV11-3 and J usage is TRBJ2-2; a possible D gene is TRBD2 (7 bases). The germline V gene has CDR1 SGHNT and CDR2 YENEEA. The CDR3 runs to 15 residues. The CDR3: CASSLDSAGAGELFF. In nucleotides, the CDR3 is TGTGCCAGCAGCTTAGATTCCGCGGGGGCAGGGGAGTTGTTTTTT.

Many counts were recorded for this clonotype. The chain uses TRBV5-1 and TRBJ1-2; D is perhaps TRBD1 (6 bases). Between the trimmed V and J ends, which lost 0 bases and 5 bases, there was a span of 14 bases. CDR3 size: 15 residues. Germline CDR1 and CDR2: SGHRS and YFSETQ. CDR3 residues: CASSLVGGSGYGYTF. The CDR3 DNA sequence: TGCGCCAGCAGCTTGGTCGGGGGCTCAGGATATGGCTACACCTTC. Supplemented by reference TRBV5-1 and TRBJ1-2, the full variable domain reads KAGVTQTPRYLIKTRGQQVTLSCSPISGHRSVSWYQQTPGQGLQFLFEYFSETQRNKGNFPGRFSGRQFSNSRSEMNVSTLELGDSALYLCASSLVGGSGYGYTFGSGTRLTVV.

Regarding this clonotype: One base away lies a much larger clone, so this may be a sequencing read error. The V and J genes are TRBV29-1 and TRBJ2-6; possibly TRBD1 or TRBD2 for D (6 bases each). Germline-derived CDR1 and CDR2 are SQVTM and ANQGSEA. CDR3 length: 15 residues. CDR3 nucleotides: TGCAGTGCTAGGGGGGCCGGCCCTGGGGCCAACGTCCTGACTTTC. Its protein is CSARGAGPGANVLTF.

This clonotype was recorded at least ten times. The CDR3, as DNA: TGTGCCAGCAGCTCCTCTTGGCAGTCAGGAGAAAAACTGTTTTTT. Amino acid sequence: CASSSSWQSGEKLFF. The genes are TRBV7-9 and TRBJ1-4; D unresolved. V was cut by 4 bases and J by 8 bases, with 17 bases left in between. Germline CDR1 and CDR2: SEHNR and FQNEAQ (reference sequence). The CDR3 runs 15 residues.

The chain is built from TRBV5-1 and TRBJ2-1; 11 bases are a match to TRBD2. Germline values: CDR1 SGHRS, CDR2 YFSETQ. This CDR3 region has 15 residues. Trimming removed 0 bases from V and 6 bases from J; junction bases left unmatched: 2. The CDR3 DNA follows: TGCGCCAGCAGCTTGGGACTAGCGGGAAGCAATGAGCAGTTCTTC. Its protein is CASSLGLAGSNEQFF. Full variable domain (rest looked up from reference TRBV5-1 and TRBJ2-1): KAGVTQTPRYLIKTRGQQVTLSCSPISGHRSVSWYQQTPGQGLQFLFEYFSETQRNKGNFPGRFSGRQFSNSRSEMNVSTLELGDSALYLCASSLGLAGSNEQFFGPGTRLTVL.

The V call is TRBV20-1, the J call TRBJ1-1; a weak D match, TRBD1 (6 bases). Trimming left V 6 bases short and J 1 base short, with 9 bases between. Germline V gene lookup returns CDR1 DFQATT and CDR2 SNEGSKA (reference sequence). This CDR3 is built from 12 residues. In DNA, the CDR3 is TGCAGTGCGGACAGACAGAACACTGAAGCTTTCTTT. It encodes CSADRQNTEAFF.

This clonotype came up many times. V is TRBV19 and J is TRBJ1-5; D gene uncertain. Germline CDR1 reads LNHDA; CDR2 reads SQIVND (reference sequence). CDR3 length equals 14 residues. V was trimmed by 5 bases and J by 4 bases, leaving 12 bases between them. The CDR3 coding sequence is TGTGCCAGTAGTCGCGACGGAGGAAATCAGCCCCAGCATTTT. Its protein product is CASSRDGGNQPQHF.

This clonotype occurred a few times. The rearrangement links TRBV12-5 to TRBJ2-7; TRBD1 is a possible D gene (5 bases). There are 11 residues in the CDR3. Germline CDR1 and CDR2: LGHNT and FRNRAP. The CDR3 DNA reads as TGTGCTAGTGCCTTTGGAACAGGTTGCCAGGTG. Translated, it gives CASAFGTGCQV.

This clonotype was seen ten or more times. The rearrangement uses TRBV7-8 and TRBJ2-1, with 8 bases lining up with TRBD1. Trimming at V came to 5 bases and at J to 10 bases, leaving 13 bases not matched to a gene. The length of the CDR3 is 15 residues. Germline CDR1 and CDR2: SGHVS and FQNEAQ. This chain's CDR3 is CASSPRGQGSREQFF. DNA of the CDR3: TGTGCCAGCAGCCCCCGAGGACAGGGATCCAGGGAGCAGTTCTTC.

Details on this clonotype: This may arise from a read error, as a much more abundant clone is one base away. This CDR3 is CAISPTRTYYGYTF. CDR3 DNA sequence: TGTGCCATCAGTCCGACCCGGACCTACTATGGCTACACCTTC. The chain uses TRBV10-3 and TRBJ1-2; D is unclear. V lost 5 bases, J lost 3 bases, and 13 bases lay in between. CDR3 length equals 14 residues. Germline CDR1 and CDR2: ENHRY and SYGVKD.

The gene calls are TRBV10-2 and TRBJ1-3, with D unresolved. Germline lookup yields CDR1 WSHSY and CDR2 SAAADI. The CDR3 runs to 14 residues. V was shortened by 7 bases and J by 2 bases, with 12 bases between the two germline ends. The CDR3 nucleotides are TGCGCCAGCATAGACTTTGAAGCTGGAAACACCATATATTTT. Translating gives CASIDFEAGNTIYF.

In the case of this clonotype: A read error may account for a junction end that differs from germline. The chain uses TRBV2 and TRBJ2-7, with D perhaps matching TRBD1 (6 bases). CDR1 SNHLY and CDR2 FYNNEI come from the germline V gene. CDR3 length: 13 amino acids. The CDR3 is CASSLGPYREQCF. CDR3 sequence (DNA): TGTGCCAGCAGTTTGGGCCCATACAGGGAGCAGTGCTTC. The whole variable domain, remainder taken from reference TRBV2 and TRBJ2-7, is EPEVTQTPSHQVTQMGQEVILRCVPISNHLYFYWYRQILGQKVEFLVSFYNNEISEKSEIFDDQFSVERPDGSNFTLKIRSTKLEDSAMYFCASSLGPYREQCFGPGTRLTVT.

This chain links TRBV7-2 with TRBJ1-2; possible D gene TRBD1, 5 bases. Between the trimmed V and J ends, which lost 2 bases and 5 bases, there was a span of 15 bases. CDR1 and CDR2 (germline): SGHTA, FQGNSA. The CDR3 spans 15 residues. The CDR3 DNA reads as TGTGCCAGCAGCTTAAGAGGCAGGGACTATTATGGCTACACCTTC. This encodes CASSLRGRDYYGYTF.

This chain uses TRBV7-3 with TRBJ2-7; no definite D call. Trimming stripped 5 bases from V and 5 bases from J, with 16 bases between. The CDR3 is made up of 14 amino acids. CDR1 SGHTA and CDR2 FQGTGA come from the germline V gene. CDR3 nucleotide sequence: TGTGCCAGCAGCCCAGAACACGGTAGAAACGAGCAGTACTTC. This encodes CASSPEHGRNEQYF.

This chain links TRBV14 with TRBJ1-5, with 11 bases lining up with TRBD1. V was pared by 6 bases and J by 5 bases, with 9 bases of the junction left unmatched. Germline values: CDR1 SGHDN, CDR2 FVKESK. This CDR3 spans 16 amino acids. The CDR3 DNA is TGTGCCAGCAGTAAAAAAGGGACAGGGGGTCATCAGCCCCAGCATTTT. Translating it yields CASSKKGTGGHQPQHF.

V and J are TRBV12-3 or TRBV12-4 and TRBJ2-7, with 7 bases fitting TRBD1. The V gene end was trimmed by 5 bases and the J gene end by 3 bases; junction bases not matched to a gene: 7. This CDR3 is 14 amino acids long. CDR3 protein: CASSPRQGYYEQYF. For the CDR3, the DNA is TGTGCCAGCAGTCCCCGACAGGGTTACTACGAGCAGTACTTC.

The genes are TRBV20-1 and TRBJ1-5; D is perhaps TRBD1 (6 bases). The CDR3 is 13 amino acids. Germline V gene lookup returns CDR1 DFQATT and CDR2 SNEGSKA (reference sequence). V was clipped by 4 bases and J by 6 bases, with 13 bases between them. CDR3 residues: CSAITGSVQPQHF. The CDR3 coding sequence is TGCAGTGCTATCACAGGGAGTGTTCAGCCCCAGCATTTT.

This clonotype showed up just a few times. The chain couples TRBV10-3 to TRBJ1-2; 9 bases match TRBD1. Trimming cost V 11 bases and J 6 bases; bases outside gene matches: 7. The CDR3 consists of 12 residues. The germline V gene has CDR1 ENHRY and CDR2 SYGVKD. The CDR3 region has the DNA TGTGCCCCCGGGGACAGGGACAATGGCTACACCTTC. Translation: CAPGDRDNGYTF.

Worth noting for this clonotype: The missing conserved phenylalanine or tryptophan at the end of this CDR3 makes a read error likely. The chain is built from TRBV29-1 and TRBJ1-2; no clear D gene. Germline V lookup: CDR1 SQVTM, CDR2 ANQGSEA. V lost 3 bases to trimming and J lost 6 bases, with 5 bases between them. This CDR3 has 10 amino acids. The CDR3 protein is CSVDSDGYTS. CDR3 DNA: TGCAGCGTTGACTCCGATGGCTACACCTCC.

With regard to this clonotype: A read error may produce the germline difference seen at one junction end. The chain uses TRBV7-3 and TRBJ2-7; D is uncertain. Germline lookup yields CDR1 SGHTA and CDR2 FQGTGA. The CDR3 covers 8 residues. Here the CDR3 DNA reads TGTGCCAGCAGCGCCCGGTCTTTC. It is translated as CASSARSF.

This clonotype was detected ten times or more. The rearrangement joins TRBV5-5 to TRBJ1-2; D ambiguous. CDR3 length: 12 amino acids. The V and J ends lost 2 bases and 4 bases respectively, with 6 bases between them. Germline loops: CDR1 SGHKS, CDR2 YYEKEE (reference sequence). The CDR3 protein is CASSFWGYGYTF. The CDR3 nucleotides read TGTGCCAGCAGCTTCTGGGGCTATGGCTACACCTTC.

This clonotype was seen repeatedly, ten times or more. The chain links TRBV9 to TRBJ2-3; D is ambiguous. V was shortened by 0 bases and J by 0 bases, with 5 bases between the two germline ends. The CDR3 consists of 14 residues. Germline V gives CDR1 SGDLS, CDR2 YYNGEE. The CDR3 loop reads CASSVESSTDTQYF. The CDR3 DNA is TGTGCCAGCAGCGTAGAGTCAAGCACAGATACGCAGTATTTT.

The sample holds many counts of this clonotype. The V gene is TRBV5-6, the J gene TRBJ1-2, with 9 bases aligning to TRBD1. The CDR3 totals 15 residues. The germline V gene encodes CDR1 SGHDT and CDR2 YYEEEE. With V trimmed by 2 bases and J by 2 bases, 4 bases remained unmatched. This CDR3 is CASSLWTGANYGYTF. CDR3 nucleotides: TGTGCCAGCAGCTTATGGACAGGGGCGAACTATGGCTACACCTTC. Drawing the rest from reference TRBV5-6 and TRBJ1-2, the complete variable domain is DAGVTQSPTHLIKTRGQQVTLRCSPKSGHDTVSWYQQALGQGPQFIFQYYEEEERQRGNFPDRFSGHQFPNYSSELNVNALLLGDSALYLCASSLWTGANYGYTFGSGTRLTVV.

This clonotype showed up many times. The V and J genes are TRBV6-4 and TRBJ2-7; 10 bases align to TRBD2. The CDR3 loop spans 16 amino acids. Germline loops: CDR1 MRHNA, CDR2 SNTAGT. V dropped 4 bases and J dropped 4; count of bases not matched to a gene: 10. CDR3 amino acids: CASSAPSGSGIYEQYF. DNA for the CDR3: TGTGCCAGCAGTGCGCCTAGCGGGAGCGGTATTTACGAGCAGTACTTC.

This clonotype has only a few counts. The rearrangement uses TRBV5-4 and TRBJ2-1, with TRBD2 identical over 12 bases. This CDR3 region has 15 residues. V lost 0 bases, J lost 6 bases, and 1 base stayed unmatched. From germline, CDR1 is SGHNT and CDR2 YYREEE (reference sequence). The DNA of the CDR3 is TGTGCCAGCAGCTTGGGACTAGCGGGGGTCAATGAGCAGTTCTTC. This sequence encodes CASSLGLAGVNEQFF.

The chain recombines TRBV19 with TRBJ2-7; D unclear. This CDR3 region has 12 residues. Germline-derived CDR1 and CDR2 are LNHDA and SQIVND (reference sequence). Trimming stripped 7 bases from V and 3 bases from J, with 10 bases between. The CDR3 nucleotides are TGTGCCAGTACTGGAGACGGCTACGAGCAGTACTTC. Protein product: CASTGDGYEQYF.

The chain uses TRBV6-5 and TRBJ1-2; D is perhaps TRBD1 (6 bases). The CDR3 runs 15 residues. Between the trimmed V and J ends, which lost 3 bases and 0 bases, there was a span of 11 bases. Germline assignment: CDR1 MNHEY and CDR2 SVGAGI. CDR3 nucleotide sequence: TGTGCCAGCAGTTATGGGGGGCCCCCTAACTATGGCTACACCTTC. Its translation: CASSYGGPPNYGYTF.